These 28 T cell receptor beta chains came from one sample sequenced in a study of T cell responses to AZD1222 COVID-19 vaccine. Sequenced by immunoSEQ multiplex PCR; TCRdb stores in-frame clones only, minus some. The sample carries about 210,000 clones, 94% recorded once. The starting material was peripheral blood, obtained 28 days after the second dose of the MenACWY control vaccine. These TCRs come from an adult who received the MenACWY meningococcal vaccine as a control.

This clone turned up a few times. CDR3 DNA sequence: TGTGCCAGCAGCGAGGGGGACAGCTCTGGGGCCAACGTCCTGACTTTC. This codes for CASSEGDSSGANVLTF. V and J are TRBV6-4 and TRBJ2-6; 7 bases fit TRBD1. This CDR3 has 16 amino acids. CDR1 MRHNA and CDR2 SNTAGT come from the germline V gene. J was trimmed by 0 bases and V by 6 bases; bases with no gene match: 5.

The chain has TRBV5-4 and TRBJ2-1; D may be TRBD1 or TRBD2 (6 bases each). The germline gives CDR1 SGHNT, CDR2 YYREEE (reference sequence). V was clipped by 4 bases and J by 7 bases, with 9 bases between them. CDR3 length equals 12 residues. The CDR3 loop reads CASSGGGNEQFF. CDR3 sequence (DNA): TGTGCCAGCAGCGGAGGGGGAAATGAGCAGTTCTTC. The entire variable domain, with the rest obtained from reference TRBV5-4 and TRBJ2-1, is as follows: ETGVTQSPTHLIKTRGQQVTLRCSSQSGHNTVSWYQQALGQGPQFIFQYYREEENGRGNFPPRFSGLQFPNYSSELNVNALELDDSALYLCASSGGGNEQFFGPGTRLTVL.

The chain links TRBV28 to TRBJ2-1; D is perhaps TRBD2 (5 bases). Trimming removed 4 bases from V and 0 bases from J, with 13 bases in between. This CDR3 is 16 amino acids long. The germline CDR1 and CDR2 sequences are MDHEN and SYDVKM. This CDR3 reads CASSSPVGSSYNEQFF. The CDR3 DNA is TGTGCCAGCAGTTCCCCCGTTGGGAGCTCCTACAATGAGCAGTTCTTC.

The chain couples TRBV11-2 to TRBJ1-2, with TRBD1 matching over 8 bases. The CDR3 has 15 amino acids. V trimming: 5 bases; J trimming: 4 bases; junction bases outside the gene matches: 9. Germline assignment: CDR1 SGHAT and CDR2 FQNNGV. This CDR3 reads CASSKGAGQVYGYTF. CDR3 nucleotides: TGTGCCAGCAGCAAAGGGGCGGGACAGGTCTATGGCTACACCTTC. Filled out from reference TRBV11-2 and TRBJ1-2, the complete variable domain reads EAGVAQSPRYKIIEKRQSVAFWCNPISGHATLYWYQQILGQGPKLLIQFQNNGVVDDSQLPKDRFSAERLKGVDSTLKIQPAKLEDSAVYLCASSKGAGQVYGYTFGSGTRLTVV.

The gene calls are TRBV5-4 and TRBJ1-2, with a possible D match to TRBD1 (5 bases). Germline V CDR1 and CDR2: SGHNT, YYREEE (reference sequence). Trimming left V 0 bases short and J 0 bases short, with 12 bases between. The CDR3 consists of 16 residues. DNA of the CDR3: TGTGCCAGCAGCTTGGGCTCCGGGGGGGCTAACTATGGCTACACCTTC. It specifies CASSLGSGGANYGYTF.

This sequence joins TRBV5-1 and TRBJ1-1; no clear D gene. Trimming removed 1 base at V and 0 bases at J, with 13 bases between. The CDR3 length is 16 residues. The germline gives CDR1 SGHRS, CDR2 YFSETQ. CDR3 amino acids: CASSLNGGRMNTEAFF. The CDR3 nucleotides read TGCGCCAGCAGCTTGAACGGTGGAAGGATGAACACTGAAGCTTTCTTT.

Here the CDR3 reads CASSPQGANYGYTF. The CDR3 region has the DNA TGTGCCAGCTCACCACAAGGGGCTAACTATGGCTACACCTTC. This sequence joins TRBV18 and TRBJ1-2; D might be TRBD1 (5 bases). This CDR3 comprises 14 residues. With 1 base removed from V and 0 bases from J, the gap between germline ends came to 6 bases. CDR1 is KGHSH, CDR2 LQKENI, per germline.

This rearrangement joins TRBV12-3 or TRBV12-4 to TRBJ1-1; maybe TRBD1 (5 bases). The CDR3 sequence is 13 residues long. Between the trimmed V and J ends, which lost 1 base and 8 bases, there was a span of 11 bases. The CDR3 DNA reads TGTGCCAGCAGTTTAGGAGGGGCAGGGGAAGCTTTCTTT. Encoded protein: CASSLGGAGEAFF.

This chain connects TRBV29-1 to TRBJ1-1; 8 nucleotides agree with TRBD1. Germline loops: CDR1 SQVTM, CDR2 ANQGSEA. V trimming: 4 bases; J trimming: 6 bases; junction bases outside the gene matches: 10. This CDR3 has 14 residues. The CDR3 protein is CSVGKDRARAEAFF. CDR3 bases: TGCAGCGTTGGGAAGGACAGGGCCAGGGCTGAAGCTTTCTTT. The complete variable domain, with remaining parts taken from reference TRBV29-1 and TRBJ1-1, reads SAVISQKPSRDICQRGTSLTIQCQVDSQVTMMFWYRQQPGQSLTLIATANQGSEATYESGFVIDKFPISRPNLTFSTLTVSNMSPEDSSIYLCSVGKDRARAEAFFGQGTRLTVV.

V and J are TRBV7-6 and TRBJ2-3; D ambiguous. Germline V gene sequence: CDR1 SGHVS, CDR2 FNYEAQ. The CDR3 is 16 residues long. V dropped 0 bases and J dropped 0 bases, with 10 bases sitting between them. For the CDR3, the DNA is TGTGCCAGCAGCTTAGCGGTAGGGCGAAGCACAGATACGCAGTATTTT. Protein: CASSLAVGRSTDTQYF.

The rearrangement uses TRBV27 and TRBJ2-5, with 9 bases aligning to TRBD1. CDR3 length: 14 residues. After removal of 6 bases from V and 5 bases from J, the junction contained 7 bases not matched to a gene. The germline V gene encodes CDR1 MNHEY and CDR2 SMNVEV (reference sequence). The CDR3 region has the DNA TGTGCCAGCAGGCTACAGGGGGCGGGGGAGACCCAGTACTTC. This sequence encodes CASRLQGAGETQYF.

This chain connects TRBV28 to TRBJ2-7, with TRBD2 identical over 9 bases. The CDR3 has 14 residues. V was clipped by 10 bases and J by 0 bases; unmatched bases: 7. The germline gives CDR1 MDHEN, CDR2 SYDVKM. Here the CDR3 DNA reads TGTGCCACACGCGGGACTAGCCTCTCCTACGAGCAGTACTTC. Residues: CATRGTSLSYEQYF.

The chain employs TRBV11-3 and TRBJ2-7; possible D gene TRBD2, 6 bases. The ends were cut back, 5 bases at V and 3 bases at J, with 11 bases in the middle. CDR1 SGHNT and CDR2 YENEEA come from the germline V gene. The CDR3 sequence is 13 residues long. The CDR3 nucleotides are TGTGCCAGCAGCGAAGCGGGTCACTACGAGCAGTACTTC. Translating it yields CASSEAGHYEQYF.

The chain uses TRBV10-2 and TRBJ2-7; 8 bases map to TRBD2. CDR1 is WSHSY and CDR2 is SAAADI in the germline V gene. Trimming removed 3 bases from V and 6 bases from J; junction bases left unmatched: 7. The CDR3 runs 14 residues. CDR3 nucleotide sequence: TGCGCCAGCAGTGACCAAGCGGGAGTCGTCGAGCAGTACTTC. Translating it yields CASSDQAGVVEQYF.

The chain employs TRBV6-5 and TRBJ2-3; 7 bases are a match to TRBD2. The CDR3 sequence is 14 residues long. In germline, CDR1 is MNHEY, CDR2 SVGAGI. V lost 4 bases and J lost 2; bases outside the gene matches: 3. CDR3 nucleotides: TGTGCCAGCAGTTGGACTAGGAACACAGATACGCAGTATTTT. As protein: CASSWTRNTDTQYF.

The V call is TRBV7-9, the J call TRBJ1-2; a weak D match, TRBD1 (5 bases). The CDR3 is made up of 15 amino acids. The V end was cut by 4 bases, the J end by 8 bases, with 20 bases between. The germline CDR1 and CDR2 sequences are SEHNR and FQNEAQ (reference sequence). This CDR3 is CASSYSANRIGGYTF. CDR3 DNA sequence: TGTGCCAGCAGCTATTCGGCGAACAGGATCGGAGGCTACACCTTC.

The J gene is TRBJ2-1, the V gene TRBV27; 9 bases are a match to TRBD2. V shed 8 bases and J 11 bases; nucleotides not matched to a gene: 13. Germline values: CDR1 MNHEY, CDR2 SMNVEV (reference sequence). The CDR3 is 14 amino acids. DNA of the CDR3: TGTGCCAGCTCGACCCTTAGGACTAGCGATCAGCAGTTCTTC. The encoded protein is CASSTLRTSDQQFF.

This clone has a handful of counts. V usage is TRBV10-3 and J usage is TRBJ1-5, with 11 bases aligning to TRBD1. CDR1 and CDR2 from the germline V gene are ENHRY and SYGVKD. The trim removed 3 bases at V and 6 bases at J, leaving 7 bases unmatched. This CDR3 spans 16 amino acids. For the CDR3, the DNA is TGTGCCATCAGTGACCGGGACAGGGGGTACGGTCAGCCCCAGCATTTT. This gives the protein CAISDRDRGYGQPQHF.

The chain employs TRBV28 and TRBJ1-1, with 8 bases lining up with TRBD1. The V gene's germline CDR1 is MDHEN and CDR2 SYDVKM. J gave up 2 bases and V 4 bases, and 3 bases lay outside the gene matches. The CDR3 has 14 amino acids. The CDR3 nucleotides read TGTGCCAGCAGTTGGACAGGGACCAACACTGAAGCTTTCTTT. Protein sequence: CASSWTGTNTEAFF.

The chain links TRBV7-2 to TRBJ2-7; 8 bases are a match to TRBD2. After removal of 5 bases from V and 4 bases from J, the junction contained 10 bases not matched to a gene. The CDR3 is made up of 15 amino acids. CDR1 is SGHTA, CDR2 FQGNSA, per germline. The CDR3 sequence is CASSPEGTRPYEQYF. For the CDR3, the DNA is TGTGCCAGCAGCCCAGAGGGGACTAGGCCATACGAGCAGTACTTC.

The chain combines TRBV28 with TRBJ1-6, with 7 bases identical to TRBD1. V trimming: 2 bases; J trimming: 9 bases; junction bases outside the gene matches: 7. The germline CDR1 and CDR2 sequences are MDHEN and SYDVKM. This CDR3 has 15 amino acids. DNA of the CDR3: TGTGCCAGCAGTTTAGAGTTAGGGGGCTTTTCACCCCTCCACTTT. This translates into CASSLELGGFSPLHF.

The rearrangement links TRBV4-1 to TRBJ2-2; 10 bases line up with TRBD2. V was pared by 4 bases and J by 4 bases, with 9 bases of the junction left unmatched. The length of the CDR3 is 17 residues. The germline V gene encodes CDR1 MGHRA and CDR2 YSYEKL. The DNA for the CDR3 is TGCGCCAGCAGCCGCCTCAAAGCGGGGGGGCCCACCGGGGAGCTGTTTTTT. Translation: CASSRLKAGGPTGELFF.

The V gene is TRBV9, the J gene TRBJ2-1, with 7 positions matching TRBD2. The ends lost 0 bases at V and 7 bases at J; junction bases unmatched: 13. The CDR3 consists of 17 residues. Per the germline V gene, CDR1 is SGDLS and CDR2 is YYNGEE. Here the CDR3 DNA reads TGTGCCAGCAGCGTAGCCCCGTTTTCGGCGGGGGTGAATGAGCAGTTCTTC. Translation gives CASSVAPFSAGVNEQFF.

V is TRBV28 and J is TRBJ2-1; 12 bases agree with TRBD1. There are 17 residues in the CDR3. Germline lookup yields CDR1 MDHEN and CDR2 SYDVKM. The V segment lost 2 bases and the J segment 8 bases; nucleotides outside the gene matches: 10. DNA for the CDR3: TGTGCCAGCAGTTTAGGGGACAGGGGGCGCGTTCCCGATGAGCAGTTCTTC. This codes for CASSLGDRGRVPDEQFF.

V and J are TRBV30 and TRBJ1-2; TRBD1 matches 8 bases. CDR3 length: 15 residues. The junction had 11 bases not matched to a gene; V was cut back by 0 bases and J by 8 bases. Germline V CDR1 and CDR2: GTSNPN, SVGIG (reference sequence). The CDR3 protein is CAWSVKIQGAGGYTF. DNA of the CDR3: TGTGCCTGGAGTGTAAAGATCCAGGGGGCGGGAGGCTACACCTTC.

J is TRBJ1-4 and V is TRBV4-3; D remains ambiguous. CDR3 length: 16 residues. The germline V and J ends were trimmed by 4 bases and 8 bases, with 20 bases remaining between them. CDR1 is LGHNA and CDR2 is YSLEER in the germline V gene. The chain's CDR3 is CASSPSPVPVREKLFF. CDR3 DNA sequence: TGCGCCAGCAGCCCGTCCCCGGTTCCAGTCAGGGAAAAACTGTTTTTT.

CDR3 in amino acids: CASSAQTGELFF. The CDR3 coding sequence is TGTGCCAGCAGCGCGCAGACCGGGGAGCTGTTTTTT. The chain links TRBV9 to TRBJ2-2, with D hard to call. Germline CDR1 reads SGDLS; CDR2 reads YYNGEE. V lost 3 bases and J lost 5, with 5 bases in between. This CDR3 region has 12 residues.

This chain links TRBV6-6 with TRBJ2-2; D is unclear. Trimming stripped 2 bases from V and 4 bases from J, with 8 bases between. There are 14 residues in the CDR3. Germline lookup yields CDR1 MNHNY and CDR2 SVGAGI (reference sequence). CDR3 sequence reads: CASSYSGVTGELFF. CDR3 in DNA: TGTGCCAGCAGTTACAGTGGGGTCACCGGGGAGCTGTTTTTT.